This T cell receptor beta chain derives from a study of control samples from healthy donors and cancer patients. CDR1 is LNHDA, CDR2 SQIVND, per germline (reference sequence). V lost 6 bases to trimming and J lost 0 bases; unmatched junction nucleotides: 6. The CDR3 consists of 16 residues. The table came from immunoSEQ multiplex PCR; TCRdb's copy has only in-frame clones and leaves some out. The data show roughly 100,000 clones, with more than 90% seen just once and approximately 3% held by the top ten. J is TRBJ2-1 and V is TRBV19, with 9 bases lining up with TRBD1. Material: blood. This TCR was recovered from a human donor in good health. The donor label of this sample is uncertain. The CDR3 DNA reads as TGTGCCAGTAGCCAGGACAGGGGCCTCTCCTACAATGAGCAGTTCTTC. Amino acid sequence: CASSQDRGLSYNEQFF.